Listed below are T cell receptor beta chains from one sample, sequenced in a study of T cells in Graves' hyperthyroidism and ophthalmopathy. MiXCR, applied by TCRdb to the multiplex PCR reads, yields one record per CDR3 protein. The sample lists about 710,000 distinct CDR3 sequences, around 15% occurring once. The sample was blood. The receptors were gathered from a man younger than 35 with Graves' hyperthyroidism. Both conserved end residues are part of each CDR3. A D gene is named only where the DNA matches it firmly. Expanded clones get a size class; other rows say once, few or many, or leave the size out.

clone size	D gene	V gene	J gene	CDR3 DNA	CDR3 protein
-	-	TRBV24-1	TRBJ2-2	TGTGCCACCAGTGAGATGGACAGCGCGAACACCGGGGAGCTGTTTTTT	CATSEMDSANTGELFF
many	TRBD1	TRBV6-2/TRBV6-3	TRBJ2-5	TGTGCCAGCAGTCGACAGGGGCCTGGGACCCAGTACTTC	CASSRQGPGTQYF
many	-	TRBV12-3/TRBV12-4	TRBJ1-1	TGTGCCAGCAGTACCCAAGCCCCGGGATACCCCGGGAACACTGAAGCTTTCTTT	CASSTQAPGYPGNTEAFF
-	TRBD2	TRBV11-3	TRBJ2-2	TGTGCCAGCAGCTTAGGGAGGCCTAGCGGGAGAAGGATGGAACCCGGGGAGCTGTTTTTT	CASSLGRPSGRRMEPGELFF
-	TRBD1	TRBV28	TRBJ2-7	TGTGCCAGCAGGCATACAGGGGCCCGCCCCTACGAGCAGTACTTC	CASRHTGARPYEQYF
-	-	TRBV25-1	TRBJ2-1	TGTGCCAGCAGTGAATATGGCGAGCAGAGCGAGCAGTTCTTC	CASSEYGEQSEQFF
few	TRBD2	TRBV9	TRBJ2-3	TGTGCCAGCAGCGTCAGCGGGAGGTTTACAGATACGCAGTATTTT	CASSVSGRFTDTQYF
-	-	TRBV4-3	TRBJ2-3	TGCGCCAGCAGCCAAGATTCGGCTAGAATAAGCACAGATACGCAGTATTTT	CASSQDSARISTDTQYF
many	-	TRBV28	TRBJ1-2	TGTGCCAGCAGTTTACGCCCAGGACTATATGGCTACACCTTC	CASSLRPGLYGYTF
-	-	TRBV9	TRBJ1-1	TGTGCCAGCAGCGTAGATGAGGACACTGAAGCTTTCTTT	CASSVDEDTEAFF
-	-	TRBV14	TRBJ2-3	TGTGCCAGCAGCCAAGATTGGGCGCTTAGCACAGATACGCAGTATTTT	CASSQDWALSTDTQYF
-	-	TRBV6-1	TRBJ1-3	TGTGCCACCTCACAGTCGGTATCTGGAAACACCATATATTTT	CATSQSVSGNTIYF
many	-	TRBV10-3	TRBJ1-4	TGTGCCATCAGTGAGGAACGTGAAAAACTGTTTTTT	CAISEEREKLFF
-	TRBD2	TRBV5-1	TRBJ2-7	TGCGCCAGCAGCATGACTAGCGGGAGTACCGAGCAGTACTTC	CASSMTSGSTEQYF
-	TRBD2	TRBV20-1	TRBJ2-5	TGCAGTGCTGGGGGACTAGCGGGAGGTTCCTTAGGAACCCAGTACTTC	CSAGGLAGGSLGTQYF
-	TRBD1	TRBV29-1	TRBJ1-3	TGCATCAGGAGACCCGGGACAGGGGGCGACGAGGGATCTGGAAACACCATATATTTT	CIRRPGTGGDEGSGNTIYF
many	-	TRBV9	TRBJ2-3	TGTGCCAGCAGCGTAGAGGGGGGGCGAAGCACAGATACGCAGTATTTT	CASSVEGGRSTDTQYF
many	-	TRBV5-1	TRBJ2-3	TGCGCCAGCAGCTTGGTACGCGAGAGCACAGATACGCAGTATTTT	CASSLVRESTDTQYF
-	-	TRBV5-1	TRBJ2-5	TGCGCCAGCAGCTTGGACGTTCAAGAGACCCAGTACTTC	CASSLDVQETQYF
few	TRBD2	TRBV7-9	TRBJ2-1	TGTGCCAGCAGCGCTCGACTAGCGGGAGGGCCAAATGAGCAGTTCTTC	CASSARLAGGPNEQFF
many	-	TRBV28	TRBJ1-5	TGTGCCAGCAGTTTAGGGTTTTTTAGCAATCAGCCCCAGCATTTT	CASSLGFFSNQPQHF
-	-	TRBV19	TRBJ1-6	TGTGCCAGTAGCTCCAGGGGAGGCTCACCCCTCCACTTT	CASSSRGGSPLHF
few	TRBD2	TRBV20-1	TRBJ2-3	TGCAGTGCTAGCCCAATACTAGCGGGAGGGGGAGATACGCAGTATTTT	CSASPILAGGGDTQYF
-	TRBD1	TRBV25-1	TRBJ1-1	TGTGCCAGCAGTGAAGAGGCAGGGGGCGGCACTGAAGCTTTCTTT	CASSEEAGGGTEAFF
-	TRBD1	TRBV28	TRBJ1-5	TGTGCCAGCAGGGAGGGACAGATTAGCAATCAGCCCCAGCATTTT	CASREGQISNQPQHF
-	TRBD2	TRBV3-1	TRBJ2-5	TGTGCCAGCAGCCATAGCGCGGGAGCGGTTTGGGAGACCCAGTACTTC	CASSHSAGAVWETQYF
many	TRBD2	TRBV28	TRBJ2-5	TGTGCCAGCAGAAGTAGCGGGAGTTTGGAGACCCAGTACTTC	CASRSSGSLETQYF
few	-	TRBV7-8	TRBJ2-7	TGTGCCAGCAGCTTAGCGTCGGGGACCTCTACCACCCTGGAGCAGTACTTC	CASSLASGTSTTLEQYF
many	-	TRBV7-2	TRBJ2-7	TGTGCCAGCAGCTTAGGTGGAGGGGCCCGCGAGCAGTACTTC	CASSLGGGAREQYF
-	-	TRBV30	TRBJ2-3	TGTGGAATAGATACGCAGTATTTT	CGIDTQYF
few	-	TRBV20-1	TRBJ2-5	TGCAGTGCCGCGAACCCGGGGTTCGGAGAGACCCAGTACTTC	CSAANPGFGETQYF
few	TRBD2	TRBV7-3	TRBJ2-3	TGTGCCAGCAGCTTAGATAGCGGGATCCAAGATACGCAGTATTTT	CASSLDSGIQDTQYF
few	TRBD2	TRBV29-1	TRBJ2-7	TGCAGCGTTAGCGCTAGCGGGAGGACATCCTACGAGCAGTACTTC	CSVSASGRTSYEQYF
-	TRBD1	TRBV5-1	TRBJ1-2	TGCGCCAGCAGCCTCGGGACAGAAGCTAACTATGGCTACACCTTC	CASSLGTEANYGYTF
many	TRBD2	TRBV5-1	TRBJ2-1	TGCGCCAGCAGCTCAATAGCGGGAAGCAATGAGCAGTTCTTC	CASSSIAGSNEQFF
many	-	TRBV18	TRBJ1-2	TGTGCCAGCTCACCACCGGCCGCCCCGAACTATGGCTACACCTTC	CASSPPAAPNYGYTF
-	-	TRBV4-1	TRBJ1-6	TGCGCCAGCACCAAAAGGGAGACAGCGAATTCACCCCTCCACTTT	CASTKRETANSPLHF
many	TRBD2	TRBV20-1	TRBJ2-7	TGCAGTGCTAGACGCGGGACTACCAGATTTCCCTACGAGCAGTACTTC	CSARRGTTRFPYEQYF
few	-	TRBV30	TRBJ2-6	TGTGCCTGCCTCGGGAGAAAATCGTCTGGGGCCAACGTCCTGACTTTC	CACLGRKSSGANVLTF
few	-	TRBV12-5	TRBJ2-1	TGTGCTAGTGGGACGACTCTTGGGTCCCTTTCCTACAATGAGCAGTTCTTC	CASGTTLGSLSYNEQFF
few	TRBD2	TRBV20-1	TRBJ2-7	TGCAGTGCTGACCCCGGGACTAGGCCTGGCGAGCAGTACTTC	CSADPGTRPGEQYF
many	-	TRBV6-1	TRBJ1-5	TGTGCCAGCAGTCTACAGGGAATGGATCAGCCCCAGCATTTT	CASSLQGMDQPQHF
many	-	TRBV20-1	TRBJ2-1	TGCAGTGCTAGGGACTATGAGCAGTTCTTC	CSARDYEQFF
-	-	TRBV6-2/TRBV6-3	TRBJ1-2	TGTGCCAGCAGTCACTCTCAGAGCAACTATGGCTACACCTTC	CASSHSQSNYGYTF